Following are 25 T cell receptor beta chains from one sample sequenced in a study of blood T cell repertoires in COVID-19. Sequencing used immunoSEQ multiplex PCR; TCRdb keeps in-frame clones, though not all of them. The sample includes over 300,000 clones, over 75% seen only once; the top ten take 2.2%. The sequencing input was PBMCs or T cells enriched from blood (not recorded which). The receptors were gathered from a young man who had recovered from COVID-19.

The V call is TRBV14, the J call TRBJ2-2; D perhaps matches TRBD1 (5 bases). The CDR3 extends over 16 amino acids. Germline assignment: CDR1 SGHDN and CDR2 FVKESK. Deletions cut 0 bases from V and 3 bases from J, with 11 bases between. The CDR3 sequence: CASSQDLGHYTGELFF. The CDR3 DNA sequence: TGTGCCAGCAGCCAAGATCTTGGACATTACACCGGGGAGCTGTTTTTT.

For this clone: Other DNA sequences in this specimen translate into the identical CDR3. The genes are TRBV7-3 and TRBJ1-3, with D unclear. V was pared by 5 bases and J by 2 bases, with 10 bases between. The CDR3 extends over 14 amino acids. In germline, CDR1 is SGHTA, CDR2 FQGTGA. The DNA for the CDR3 is TGTGCCAGCAGCCCGACCGGGGCTGGAAACACCATATATTTT. It yields the protein CASSPTGAGNTIYF.

This clone was counted between two and nine times. This chain joins TRBV7-8 and TRBJ1-2; 10 nucleotides align to TRBD1. Germline CDR1 reads SGHVS; CDR2 reads FQNEAQ. CDR3 size: 13 residues. V shed 5 bases and J 8 bases; nucleotides not matched to a gene: 5. This chain's CDR3 is CASSQGQGTGYTF. In nucleotides, the CDR3 is TGTGCCAGCAGCCAGGGACAGGGGACAGGCTACACCTTC.

This clone was detected once. The chain combines TRBV9 with TRBJ2-3; perhaps TRBD2 as D (8 bases). Trimming pared 6 bases from V and 6 bases from J, leaving 23 bases between. The CDR3 length is 16 residues. Germline V lookup: CDR1 SGDLS, CDR2 YYNGEE. The CDR3 sequence: CASTPRGRGVSDTQYF. The CDR3 nucleotides read TGTGCCAGCACCCCGAGGGGGCGGGGGGTCTCGGATACGCAGTATTTT. Drawing the rest from reference TRBV9 and TRBJ2-3, the complete variable domain is DSGVTQTPKHLITATGQRVTLRCSPRSGDLSVYWYQQSLDQGLQFLIQYYNGEERAKGNILERFSAQQFPDLHSELNLSSLELGDSALYFCASTPRGRGVSDTQYFGPGTRLTVL.

This clone was detected only a few times. The rearrangement uses TRBV27 and TRBJ1-2; D is unclear. V lost 6 bases, J lost 1 base, and 9 bases lay in between. The CDR3 totals 13 residues. CDR1 MNHEY and CDR2 SMNVEV come from the germline V gene (reference sequence). The CDR3 is CASSRRSNYGYTF. CDR3 in DNA: TGTGCCAGCAGCCGACGGAGTAACTATGGCTACACCTTC.

V and J are TRBV6-5 and TRBJ1-1; D unclear. This CDR3 is built from 15 residues. Deletions cut 6 bases from V and 4 bases from J, with 18 bases between. Germline CDR1 reads MNHEY; CDR2 reads SVGAGI. The CDR3 region has the DNA TGTGCCAGCAGACCCCGCCCTGACGGGAGCACTGAAGCTTTCTTT. Translating gives CASRPRPDGSTEAFF.

The chain has TRBV20-1 and TRBJ2-1; no clear D gene. The CDR3 runs to 11 residues. The V gene lost 6 bases and the J gene lost 7 bases, with 10 bases spanning the gap. Looked up from germline, CDR1 is DFQATT and CDR2 is SNEGSKA (reference sequence). The CDR3 bases are TGCAGTGCCTTACAAGCGAATGAGCAGTTCTTC. The encoded protein is CSALQANEQFF.

This clone was counted only a few times. The chain combines TRBV2 with TRBJ2-3; 14 nucleotides agree with TRBD2. Germline CDR1 reads SNHLY; CDR2 reads FYNNEI. Trimming at V came to 6 bases and at J to 3 bases, leaving 5 bases not matched to a gene. The CDR3 length is 16 residues. Here the CDR3 reads CASSQGLAGGTDTQYF. The CDR3 region has the DNA TGTGCCAGCAGCCAAGGACTAGCGGGGGGAACAGATACGCAGTATTTT.

This chain connects TRBV6-2 or TRBV6-3 to TRBJ1-2; D is unclear. V gave up 5 bases and J gave up 3 bases, with 13 bases separating them. There are 14 residues in the CDR3. Germline V lookup: CDR1 MNHEY, CDR2 SVGEGT. The CDR3 DNA sequence: TGTGCCAGCAGTCTCCCGGGAAGGGACTATGGCTACACCTTC. Its protein product is CASSLPGRDYGYTF.

The chain employs TRBV3-1 (or the pseudogene TRBV3-2) and TRBJ1-4, with D hard to call. From germline, CDR1 is LGHDT and CDR2 YNNKEL (reference sequence). The V and J ends lost 0 bases and 8 bases respectively, with 16 bases between them. The CDR3 is 16 residues long. This CDR3 reads CASSQEGVNIREKLFF. The DNA of the CDR3 is TGTGCCAGCAGCCAAGAAGGTGTGAACATCAGGGAAAAACTGTTTTTT.

The rearrangement links TRBV19 to TRBJ1-1; TRBD1 might be the D (5 bases). Germline CDR1 and CDR2: LNHDA and SQIVND (reference sequence). V lost 3 bases to trimming and J lost 5 bases, with 10 bases between them. There are 13 residues in the CDR3. Here the CDR3 reads CASSMPGNTEAFF. CDR3 DNA: TGTGCCAGTAGTATGCCAGGGAATACTGAAGCTTTCTTT.

V gene TRBV4-2 combines with J gene TRBJ1-1; D is perhaps TRBD1 (6 bases). Germline V gene lookup returns CDR1 LGHNA and CDR2 YNFKEQ. V lost 0 bases and J lost 5, with 10 bases in between. This CDR3 has 14 residues. The CDR3 here is CASSQDTGFTEAFF. The DNA of the CDR3 is TGTGCCAGCAGCCAAGATACAGGGTTTACTGAAGCTTTCTTT.

This chain joins TRBV18 and TRBJ2-1; 8 nucleotides match TRBD2. Per germline, CDR1 KGHSH and CDR2 LQKENI. V trimming: 4 bases; J trimming: 5 bases; junction bases outside the gene matches: 7. The length of the CDR3 is 15 residues. The CDR3 coding sequence is TGTGCCAGCTCACAAATTAGCGGGGAGAACAATGAGCAGTTCTTC. The encoded protein is CASSQISGENNEQFF.

This clone has a handful of counts. This chain uses TRBV4-1 with TRBJ2-1, with TRBD2 matching 13 bases. Per germline, CDR1 MGHRA and CDR2 YSYEKL. The CDR3 sequence is 17 residues long. V lost 0 bases, J lost 4 bases, and 3 bases stayed unmatched. The CDR3 bases are TGCGCCAGCAGCCAAGAACCGACTAGCGGGGGGTACAATGAGCAGTTCTTC. It yields the protein CASSQEPTSGGYNEQFF.

The CDR3 loop is CASSLRIYEQYF. DNA for the CDR3: TGTGCCAGCAGTCTCAGAATCTACGAGCAGTACTTC. This chain joins TRBV6-2 or TRBV6-3 and TRBJ2-7; D not certain. The germline gives CDR1 MNHEY, CDR2 SVGEGT. The CDR3 loop spans 12 amino acids. Deletions cut 5 bases from V and 3 bases from J, with 8 bases between.

The V and J genes are TRBV10-3 and TRBJ1-5; no clear D gene. V lost 11 bases and J lost 4, with 15 bases in between. Germline CDR1 reads ENHRY; CDR2 reads SYGVKD. This CDR3 has 13 residues. The CDR3 DNA is TGTGCCTCCCGGGTGATGGAGAATCAGCCCCAGCATTTT. This translates into CASRVMENQPQHF.

This clone was found once. Other DNA sequences in this sample translate to the same CDR3. J is TRBJ1-5 and V is TRBV6-5; 7 nucleotides line up with TRBD1. J lost 1 base, V lost 6 bases, and 0 bases had no gene match. The germline gives CDR1 MNHEY, CDR2 SVGAGI. This CDR3 region has 13 residues. The CDR3 protein is CASRQGSNQPQHF. As DNA, the CDR3 is TGTGCCAGCAGACAGGGGAGCAATCAGCCCCAGCATTTT.

V gene TRBV27 combines with J gene TRBJ1-2; D uncertain. The CDR3 contains 13 residues. The V end was cut by 3 bases, the J end by 3 bases, with 8 bases between. CDR1 is MNHEY and CDR2 is SMNVEV in the germline V gene (reference sequence). The CDR3 protein is CASSLGPDYGYTF. CDR3 coding DNA: TGTGCCAGCAGTTTGGGCCCGGACTATGGCTACACCTTC.

The DNA for the CDR3 is TGTGCCAGCAGCTCACACCGGGACAGGGGGCACGAGCAGTACTTC. It encodes CASSSHRDRGHEQYF. The V call is TRBV4-2, the J call TRBJ2-7; 12 bases line up with TRBD1. The CDR3 covers 15 residues. V was clipped by 5 bases and J by 5 bases; unmatched bases: 7. Germline V gives CDR1 LGHNA, CDR2 YNFKEQ.

The chain links TRBV6-5 to TRBJ2-7; 8 positions match TRBD1. The V and J ends lost 0 bases and 4 bases, in that order; junction bases with no gene match: 8. Germline assignment: CDR1 MNHEY and CDR2 SVGAGI. The CDR3 contains 16 residues. The CDR3 coding sequence is TGTGCCAGCAGTTACTCGACAGGGGAGACAGGGTACGAGCAGTACTTC. Protein sequence: CASSYSTGETGYEQYF.

The genes are TRBV7-6 and TRBJ2-3, with 9 nucleotides matching TRBD2. J was trimmed by 6 bases and V by 1 base; bases with no gene match: 5. Germline CDR1 is SGHVS and CDR2 is FNYEAQ. The CDR3 runs 15 residues. In nucleotides, the CDR3 is TGTGCCAGCAGCTTAGTTGCGGGGGGGCGGGATACGCAGTATTTT. It yields the protein CASSLVAGGRDTQYF.

The chain combines TRBV5-8 with TRBJ1-2; 8 bases match TRBD1. The CDR3 has 15 amino acids. V gave up 4 bases and J gave up 4 bases; unmatched junction bases: 9. Germline loops: CDR1 SGHTS, CDR2 YDEGEE. Written as DNA, the CDR3 is TGTGCCAGCAGCCATAAGGACAGGGTGGGCTATGGCTACACCTTC. Its translation: CASSHKDRVGYGYTF. The whole variable domain, filled in from reference TRBV5-8 and TRBJ1-2, reads EAGVTQSPTHLIKTRGQQATLRCSPISGHTSVYWYQQALGLGLQFLLWYDEGEERNRGNFPPRFSGRQFPNYSSELNVNALELEDSALYLCASSHKDRVGYGYTFGSGTRLTVV.

This chain joins TRBV23-1 and TRBJ1-2; D is uncertain. TRBV23-1 falls under the ORF class, with uncertain function. Trimming took off 0 bases at V and 5 bases at J, with 13 bases between the two ends. The CDR3 is 15 residues long. This CDR3 is CASSQSCQDLYGYTF. The CDR3 coding sequence is TGCGCCAGCAGTCAATCTTGCCAGGATTTATATGGCTACACCTTC.

The chain couples TRBV10-3 to TRBJ1-4, with D tentatively TRBD1 (6 bases). This CDR3 contains 15 residues. The V gene's germline CDR1 is ENHRY and CDR2 SYGVKD. V gave up 3 bases and J gave up 5 bases, with 13 bases separating them. The CDR3 reads CAISDSLGQNEKLFF. DNA for the CDR3: TGTGCCATCAGTGATTCGTTAGGACAGAATGAAAAACTGTTTTTT.

The V gene is TRBV5-1, the J gene TRBJ2-7; D is unclear. The CDR3 length is 11 residues. Germline-derived CDR1 and CDR2 are SGHRS and YFSETQ. Trimming left V 4 bases short and J 3 bases short, with 5 bases between. The CDR3 region has the DNA TGCGCCAGCAGCCCGCGCTACGAGCAGTACTTC. It codes for CASSPRYEQYF.